Given below is one T cell receptor (beta chain) in context. The time point was: pre-sensitization, week 0. Sample treatment: therapeutic diphenylcyclopropenone sensitization with weekly scalp DPC. This specimen belongs to a study of human T cells and chemical hapten exposure. In the study overall: Sensitization employed 2% DPC on around 2 cm by around 2 cm of upper inner arm skin. Patients having alopecia areata, totalis or universalis were mostly female.

In the study's own analysis: Individual samples carried between about 20,000 and 700,000 TCRs, with approximately 100,000 as the median. TCRdb ran MiXCR on the RACE reads and lists one entry per CDR3 protein. What appears here as the V and J calls and clone size reflects TCRdb's work, not the paper's. The sample contains some 200,000 distinct CDR3 sequences, nearly 30% of which appear only once. The sequenced sample was whole blood, obtained in connection with sensitization to the hapten diphenylcyclopropenone (DPC). The sequence came from a woman under 40 with alopecia areata. Some clones in this sample may be carry-over from other donors' samples.

The CDR3: CSVGRDFADTQYF. The CDR3 coding sequence is TGCAGCGTTGGTCGGGACTTTGCAGATACGCAGTATTTT. The rearrangement links TRBV29-1 to TRBJ2-3; tentatively, D is TRBD2 (6 bases). This CDR3 has 13 residues. Germline-derived CDR1 and CDR2 are SQVTM and ANQGSEA. Trimming removed 4 bases from V and 4 bases from J, with 12 bases in between.